This TCR beta chain was recovered during a study of T cells in localized non-small cell lung cancer. Study outcomes and limitations: Clonality of T cells reached its maximum in uninvolved adjacent lung, surpassing tumor. The study detected a median approximately 50 of the top 100 tumor clones in adjacent lung.

Libraries were prepared by immunoSEQ multiplex PCR; TCRdb keeps only in-frame clonotypes and omits some of them. The sample includes roughly 20,000 clones, approximately 80% of them seen just once. As for this clone: Its antigen is not identified.

Germline V gene lookup returns CDR1 MGHDK and CDR2 SYGVNS. The V and J ends lost 8 bases and 4 bases respectively, with 11 bases between them. This CDR3 comprises 12 residues. This clonotype was obtained from a man between 40 and 70 years old with stage I lung adenocarcinoma. The sample consisted of peripheral blood, taken before any cancer treatment. The chain is built from TRBV25-1 and TRBJ2-5; D is ambiguous. The chain's CDR3 is CASGEVGETQYF. The CDR3 coding sequence is TGTGCCAGCGGCGAAGTGGGAGAGACCCAGTACTTC.